The 12 T cell receptor beta chains presented below share a single source sample, sequenced in a study of vaccination and CD4 T cells after COVID-19. Their recognized antigens are unknown. Cultured CD4+ T cell DNA was sequenced using the Oncomine TCR Beta short-read assay. TCRdb fed the PCR reads into MiXCR, producing one record per CDR3 protein. The sample has approximately 12,000 distinct CDR3 sequences; roughly 38% are singletons. Described treatment: 10-day PBMC culture with coronavirus spike peptide pools or control peptides (ViraFEST assay). Sequencing was performed on cultured CD4+ T cells from blood. The receptors were gathered from a human donor with COVID-19.

This clonotype was recorded a few times. The rearrangement uses TRBV20-1 and TRBJ1-2; D remains ambiguous. There are 10 residues in the CDR3. The ends were cut back, 2 bases at V and 7 bases at J, with 5 bases in the middle. Germline V CDR1 and CDR2: DFQATT, SNEGSKA (reference sequence). DNA for the CDR3: TGCAGTGCTAGACAAGTTGGCTACACCTTC. Its translation: CSARQVGYTF.

This clonotype has only a few counts. The rearrangement uses TRBV10-1 and TRBJ1-1; D may be TRBD1 (6 bases). Germline CDR1 is WNHNN and CDR2 is SYGVQD (reference sequence). The CDR3 spans 14 residues. V was shortened by 6 bases and J by 3 bases, with 14 bases between the two germline ends. The CDR3 DNA follows: TGCGCCAGCAGCAAACAGACAGGCGACACTGAAGCTTTCTTT. This gives the protein CASSKQTGDTEAFF.

The gene calls are TRBV24-1 and TRBJ1-1; D possibly corresponds to TRBD1 (6 bases). Germline CDR1 KGHDR, CDR2 SFDVKD. V was trimmed by 3 bases and J by 0 bases, leaving 10 bases between them. The CDR3 is 15 amino acids. CDR3 protein: CATSDADSLNTEAFF. The CDR3, as DNA: TGTGCCACCAGTGATGCGGACAGCTTGAACACTGAAGCTTTCTTT.

The chain is built from TRBV20-1 and TRBJ1-6; no definite D call. The V gene lost 0 bases and the J gene lost 0 bases, with 21 bases spanning the gap. Germline V gene sequence: CDR1 DFQATT, CDR2 SNEGSKA (reference sequence). The CDR3 has 20 amino acids. DNA for the CDR3: TGCAGTGCTAGAGATCAAGGGCGGAGTACGCTACGCTCCTATAATTCACCCCTCCACTTT. Encoded protein: CSARDQGRSTLRSYNSPLHF.

This clonotype occurred a few times. This chain connects TRBV28 to TRBJ2-5, with TRBD2 matching over 10 bases. Germline CDR1 and CDR2: MDHEN and SYDVKM. V was pared by 6 bases and J by 5 bases, with 9 bases of the junction left unmatched. The CDR3 covers 15 residues. The DNA for the CDR3 is TGTGCCAGCAGCCAGGGAGCGGGGGGGGAGGAGACCCAGTACTTC. This codes for CASSQGAGGEETQYF.

This clonotype was counted a few times. The J gene is TRBJ1-2, the V gene TRBV7-2, with D unresolved. V shed 0 bases and J shed 7 bases, with 15 bases lying between them. CDR1 SGHTA and CDR2 FQGNSA come from the germline V gene. The CDR3 extends over 15 amino acids. The CDR3 DNA follows: TGTGCCAGCAGCTTAGCGCTCCCCGGGGAAGGTGGCTACACCTTC. Protein: CASSLALPGEGGYTF.

The sample holds a few counts of this clonotype. The chain is built from TRBV24-1 and TRBJ2-3; 11 positions match TRBD2. V lost 3 bases to trimming and J lost 1 base; unmatched junction nucleotides: 5. The CDR3 runs to 17 residues. In germline, CDR1 is KGHDR, CDR2 SFDVKD. The CDR3 here is CATSDPATSGGTDTQYF. The CDR3 region has the DNA TGTGCCACCAGTGATCCCGCGACTAGCGGGGGCACAGATACGCAGTATTTT.

The rearrangement links TRBV20-1 to TRBJ1-2; D gene unclear. From germline, CDR1 is DFQATT and CDR2 SNEGSKA (reference sequence). V shed 0 bases and J shed 7 bases, with 6 bases lying between them. This CDR3 region has 11 residues. CDR3 DNA: TGCAGTGCTAGAGATCTGGGTGGCTACACCTTC. Its translation is CSARDLGGYTF.

In its sample, this clonotype ranks as medium-sized. The V and J genes are TRBV7-2 and TRBJ1-2; a possible D gene is TRBD1 (5 bases). V was cut by 5 bases and J by 0 bases, with 10 bases left in between. The CDR3 totals 14 residues. Germline values: CDR1 SGHTA, CDR2 FQGNSA. CDR3 loop: CASSPGSSNYGYTF. In DNA form, the CDR3 reads TGTGCCAGCAGCCCAGGGTCGTCTAACTATGGCTACACCTTC. The full variable domain, in which reference TRBV7-2 and TRBJ1-2 provide the parts outside the CDR3, is GAGVSQSPSNKVTEKGKDVELRCDPISGHTALYWYRQSLGQGLEFLIYFQGNSAPDKSGLPSDRFSAERTGGSVSTLTIQRTQQEDSAVYLCASSPGSSNYGYTFGSGTRLTVV.

In this sample, this clonotype turned up a few times. This chain links TRBV6-1 with TRBJ1-5, with D possibly TRBD1 on 6 matching bases. The germline V and J ends were trimmed by 2 bases and 4 bases, with 6 bases remaining between them. Per the germline V gene, CDR1 is MNHNS and CDR2 is SASEGT. The CDR3 loop spans 13 amino acids. In DNA, the CDR3 is TGTGCCAGCAGTGAAACAGGGAATCAGCCCCAGCATTTT. Its protein is CASSETGNQPQHF.

The gene calls are TRBV19 and TRBJ2-7; tentatively, D is TRBD2 (7 bases). The germline CDR1 and CDR2 sequences are LNHDA and SQIVND (reference sequence). The CDR3 runs 14 residues. Trimming shortened V by 3 bases and J by 2 bases, and 11 bases separated the two germline ends. CDR3 in DNA: TGTGCCAGTAGTATTTCGGGGGGCACCTACGAGCAGTACTTC. This sequence encodes CASSISGGTYEQYF.

This clonotype was seen more than once but under ten times. This chain uses TRBV6-1 with TRBJ1-5; D is perhaps TRBD1 (5 bases). The V end lost 2 bases, the J end lost 6 bases, and 11 bases lay between the germline ends. The CDR3 extends over 14 amino acids. Germline V CDR1 and CDR2: MNHNS, SASEGT. CDR3 region: CASSEQGVGQPQHF. The CDR3, as DNA: TGTGCCAGCAGTGAACAGGGAGTGGGTCAGCCCCAGCATTTT.